This T cell receptor beta chain was documented in a study of cytomegalovirus exposure and HLA in healthy donors. Study in general: An earlier analysis found roughly 100 million unique TCR beta sequences from 150 million to 200 million T cells.

Overall study results and limits: Prior analysis indicated that the majority of TCR beta V segments exhibited productivity approximately 87% or approximately 30% of the time. Analyses of presence and absence presupposed an approximately uniform sequencing depth across donors.

Both 60 Vbeta primers and 13 Jbeta primers went into the PCR. Original handling: Later work found 65 million to 90 million unique TCR beta chains, with approximately 12 million shared. Some clones are missing from TCRdb's copy, which holds only in-frame ones; the method was immunoSEQ multiplex PCR. That table supplies the V and J calls and clone size; D and trimming were determined from the DNA. Altogether 150,000 or so clones are present, about 82% being singletons, with the ten largest covering around 0.8%. About this clone itself: Its antigen is not known.

V lost 4 bases, J lost 0 bases, and 8 bases stayed unmatched. The CDR3 contains 16 residues. Germline V CDR1 and CDR2: SGHRS, YFSETQ. The chain combines TRBV5-1 with TRBJ2-7; TRBD2 agrees at 9 bases. The sample was PBMCs. This TCR was recovered from a woman younger than 35 in good health and CMV-seronegative. The CDR3 loop reads CASSILSGRGSYEQYF. DNA of the CDR3: TGCGCCAGCAGCATACTTAGCGGGAGAGGCTCCTACGAGCAGTACTTC.